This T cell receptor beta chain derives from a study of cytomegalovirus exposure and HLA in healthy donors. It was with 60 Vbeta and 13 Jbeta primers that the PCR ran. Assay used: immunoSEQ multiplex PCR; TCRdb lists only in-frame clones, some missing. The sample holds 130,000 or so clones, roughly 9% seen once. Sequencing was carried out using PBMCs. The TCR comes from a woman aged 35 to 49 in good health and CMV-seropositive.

The CDR3 sequence: CASSSLPPTGGLAGYTF. DNA of the CDR3: TGTGCCAGCAGTTCCTTACCCCCGACAGGGGGGCTCGCGGGCTACACCTTC. V is TRBV28 and J is TRBJ1-2, with 9 bases lining up with TRBD1. The J segment lost 8 bases and the V segment lost 4 bases, leaving 17 bases of the junction unmatched. Germline-derived CDR1 and CDR2 are MDHEN and SYDVKM. The CDR3 contains 17 residues.